What follows describes a single T cell receptor beta chain. The antigen is undetermined. These data originate in a study of beta chain features in type 1 diabetes. Germline CDR1 and CDR2: MDHEN and SYDVKM. The CDR3 loop spans 14 amino acids. The V segment lost 4 bases and the J segment 3 bases; nucleotides outside the gene matches: 5. Overall study findings and caveats: It was possible that PCR favored shorter templates, equally so in patients and controls. TCRB CDR3s from Type 1 diabetes patients were moderately but significantly shorter in all four CD4+ subsets.

Reverse transcribing all isolated RNA meant expressed TCRB transcripts were sequenced. Sequencing used immunoSEQ multiplex PCR; TCRdb keeps in-frame clones, though not all of them. Here the sample spans 350,000 to 450,000 clones, roughly 12% being singletons. The material sequenced was naive CD4+ T cells from blood. The V gene is TRBV28, the J gene TRBJ2-7; 8 nucleotides align to TRBD1. This sequence was found in a woman between 18 and 29 years old with type 1 diabetes. CDR3 sequence: CASSSGGSNYEQYF. The CDR3 bases are TGTGCCAGCAGTTCAGGGGGCAGTAACTACGAGCAGTACTTC.